One T cell receptor (beta chain) is described in this entry. This clone's antigen is unknown. Base-call qualities are not available, and no considerably larger clone is one nucleotide away. The source of the sample is a study of OX40 agonist ivuxolimab in advanced cancers. Regarding the complete study: Ivuxolimab, which targeted the costimulatory receptor OX40 (CD134), was an agonistic, fully human IgG2 monoclonal antibody. Intravenous ivuxolimab was administered to patients every 2 weeks at six dose levels: 0.01, 0.1, 0.3, 1.5, 3 and 10 mg/kg. Of the 50 or so patients in dose escalation, some 20 had hepatocellular carcinoma, about 15 had melanoma, 9 had renal cell carcinoma and 9 had head and neck cancer. The dose-escalation cohort was 82.7% male with a mean age of about 60 years, ranging from roughly 23 to 79. Patients were allowed to have had prior anti-PD-1, anti-PD-L1 or anti-CTLA-4 therapy, and approximately 43% of the dose-escalation patients had previously received checkpoint inhibitors. Three dose-escalation patients achieved partial responses, one with hepatocellular carcinoma and two with cutaneous melanoma. Peripheral TCRbeta sequencing was intended to test whether TCR sequence diversity was altered and clonal T-cell expansion was caused by ivuxolimab. The paper covers the monotherapy dose-escalation part of the phase I ivuxolimab trial, which included N of about 56 patients. The study at large found these results: Partial responders in the 0.1-3.0 mg/kg groups had among the lowest normalized peripheral clonal expansion, especially among CD8+ T cells. Antigen specificity was not determined for the clonally expanded peripheral T cells. Clonal expansion of both CD4+ and CD8+ blood T cells was observed from baseline to week 6 at doses 0.1 to 3.0 mg/kg. After ivuxolimab, CD8+ T cells had more expanded clones than CD4+ T cells on average. Low levels of normalized T-cell clonal expansion were also seen in some patients who did not respond.

Patients with a history of autoimmune disease or receiving systemic immunosuppression were excluded from the trial. Peripheral blood for TCR sequencing was collected from all dose cohorts at baseline, on cycle 4 day 1, and on cycle 7 day 1. Samples came from an open-label, multicenter, first-in-human phase I dose-escalation trial of ivuxolimab. The trial enrolled adults with locally advanced or metastatic head and neck squamous cell, hepatocellular, melanoma or renal cell carcinoma. CD4+ and CD8+ T cells were sorted separately from peripheral blood before TCR sequencing. The junction carries 18 bases between V and J, which are trimmed by 6 bases and 7 bases respectively. The CDR3 goes from the cysteine to the phenylalanine over 13 residues. Kept here is only the CDR3 DNA, which spans 39 bases and is read in frame from base 1. CDR1 and CDR2 are read off the germline V gene as SQVTM and ANQGSEA. To sequence the TCRbeta CDR3 region, genomic DNA was isolated from the sorted cells. TCRbeta CDR3 regions were sequenced using the immunoSEQ Assay. This is the immuneACCESS table as TCRdb keeps it, with only in-frame sequences that have V and J called. A part of the clones is gone; compared with another copy, unresolved V genes explain less than half, and the rest is unexplained. The sample table holds roughly 88,000 clones, of which more than 70% were seen once. Approximately 4.8% of the sample is held by the ten biggest clonotypes.

The sequence came from an adult with an advanced solid tumor such as melanoma, head and neck, liver or kidney cancer. In this chain, TRBV29-1 is recombined with TRBJ1-2; the D region possibly corresponds to TRBD1 (6 bases align). The specimen comprised CD4+ or CD8+ T cells sorted from blood, sampled in a trial of the OX40 agonist ivuxolimab. The CDR3 region has the sequence CSVPTGPRGGYTF. The bases read TGCAGCGTCCCGACAGGCCCACGGGGTGGCTACACCTTC.